These T cell receptor beta chains were read from a single sample in a study of PD-L1 blockade in urothelial cancer. Clones were read by immunoSEQ multiplex PCR, and TCRdb kept only the in-frame ones, dropping some. In the table there are about 88,000 clones, 85% to 95% of which are singletons. Sequenced here: PBMCs, sampled around atezolizumab (anti-PD-L1) treatment. These receptors all stem from a man in his 60s with urothelial cancer. The CDR3 runs from the conserved cysteine through the conserved F or W. D genes are given only for firm matches. The size of a clone is reported for some rows only, either as once, few or many, or as a class for expanded clones.

>TRBJ2-7|.|TRBV7-7|.
CASSFNRDNPYEQYF
TGTGCCAGCAGCTTTAACCGGGACAACCCTTACGAGCAGTACTTC
>TRBJ2-3|.|TRBV5-1|.
CASSRGNPSTDTQYF
TGCGCCAGCTCTCGGGGGAACCCGAGCACAGATACGCAGTATTTT
>TRBJ2-1|.|TRBV4-3|.
CASSQDVGRNLYNEQFF
TGCGCCAGCAGCCAAGACGTGGGCAGAAACCTCTACAATGAGCAGTTCTTC
>TRBJ2-2|.|TRBV5-1|TRBD1
CASSSKGQGVHTGELFF
TGCGCCAGCAGCTCTAAGGGACAGGGGGTACACACCGGGGAGCTGTTTTTT
>TRBJ2-7|.|TRBV5-5|TRBD2
CASSLRGGSYEQYF
TGTGCCAGCAGCCTGCGCGGGGGGAGCTACGAGCAGTACTTC
>TRBJ2-1|.|TRBV11-2|.
CASSKNAGIHNEQFF
TGTGCCAGCAGCAAGAATGCGGGGATCCACAATGAGCAGTTCTTC
>TRBJ2-7|.|TRBV15|.
CATSREGAGEQYF
TGTGCCACCAGCAGAGAGGGGGCGGGTGAGCAGTACTTC
>TRBJ2-3|.|TRBV27|TRBD1
CASSQDRDADTQYF
TGTGCCAGCAGCCAGGACAGGGATGCAGATACGCAGTATTTT
>TRBJ2-6|.|TRBV19|TRBD2
CASTTGGVSSGANVLTF
TGTGCCAGTACCACGGGGGGGGTTAGCTCTGGGGCCAACGTCCTGACTTTC
>TRBJ1-3|.|TRBV30|.
CAWSDTGTTGNTIYF
TGTGCCTGGAGTGACACAGGGACGACTGGAAACACCATATATTTT
>TRBJ1-4|.|TRBV9|.
CASSVEADFEKLFF
TGTGCCAGCAGCGTAGAAGCGGATTTCGAAAAACTGTTTTTT
>TRBJ1-2|.|TRBV4-2|TRBD1
CASSQVTGGDGYTF
TGTGCCAGCAGCCAAGTGACAGGGGGGGATGGCTACACCTTC
>TRBJ2-7|once|TRBV5-1|.
CASSQAPPSYEQYF
TGCGCCAGCTCCCAGGCCCCTCCCTCCTACGAGCAGTACTTC
>TRBJ1-5|.|TRBV6-4|TRBD1
CASSDSDRGIRNQPQHF
TGTGCCAGCAGTGATTCAGACAGGGGGATTCGCAATCAGCCCCAGCATTTT
>TRBJ2-1|.|TRBV27|.
CASSLSSGGGNEQFF
TGTGCCAGCAGTTTATCAAGCGGAGGTGGGAATGAGCAGTTCTTC
>TRBJ1-6|.|TRBV5-4|.
CASSLAGMSPLHF
TGTGCCAGCAGCTTGGCGGGGATGAGTCCCCTCCACTTT
>TRBJ2-7|.|TRBV21-1|.
CASSKGLAGDEQYF
TGTGCCAGCAGCAAAGGTCTAGCGGGGGACGAGCAGTACTTC
>TRBJ2-2|.|TRBV5-1|TRBD1
CASSLKQGASGELFF
TGCGCCAGCAGCTTGAAACAGGGGGCGAGCGGGGAGCTGTTTTTT
>TRBJ2-3|.|TRBV5-4|TRBD2
CASSDGTSASTDTQYF
TGTGCCAGCAGCGATGGGACTAGTGCTAGCACAGATACGCAGTATTTT
>TRBJ2-3|.|TRBV10-1|.
CASRIGTSTDTQYF
TGCGCCAGCAGAATCGGGACTAGCACAGATACGCAGTATTTT
>TRBJ2-1|.|TRBV7-6|.
CASSLGASSSYNEQFF
TGTGCCAGCAGCCTTGGGGCTTCGAGCTCCTACAATGAGCAGTTCTTC
>TRBJ1-2|.|TRBV11-1|TRBD1
CASSPGTDYGYTF
TGTGCCAGCAGCCCAGGGACAGACTATGGCTACACCTTC
>TRBJ2-7|.|TRBV7-3|.
CASSLRHRRPYEQYF
TGTGCCAGCAGCTTAAGGCACAGGAGACCGTACGAGCAGTACTTC
>TRBJ2-5|once|TRBV4-3|.
CASSQTGLGETQYF
TGCGCCAGCAGCCAAACAGGGCTCGGGGAGACCCAGTACTTC
>TRBJ1-4|.|TRBV6-4|.
CASSPRSTNEKLFF
TGTGCCAGCAGTCCCCGGTCCACTAATGAAAAACTGTTTTTT
>TRBJ2-7|.|TRBV6-1|.
CASSQIQNSYEQYF
TGTGCCAGCAGTCAAATTCAGAACTCCTACGAGCAGTACTTC
>TRBJ2-3|.|TRBV6-1|TRBD1
CASSETGQGAEDTQYF
TGTGCCAGCAGTGAAACGGGACAGGGGGCGGAAGATACGCAGTATTTT
>TRBJ2-2|few|TRBV19|.
CASSLGSSPGELFF
TGTGCCAGTAGTTTAGGGAGTAGTCCCGGGGAGCTGTTTTTT
>TRBJ1-1|.|TRBV5-6|.
CASSLGTGGTAFF
TGTGCCAGCAGCTTGGGGACGGGGGGGACAGCTTTCTTT
>TRBJ2-5|.|TRBV28|.
CASSLSGKETQYF
TGTGCCAGCAGTTTATCAGGGAAGGAGACCCAGTACTTC
>TRBJ2-1|.|TRBV12-2|.
CASRLAASGRFNEQFF
TGTGCAAGTCGCTTAGCGGCTAGCGGGAGGTTCAATGAGCAGTTCTTC
>TRBJ2-1|.|TRBV7-9|TRBD2
CASNSYGGGYNEQFF
TGTGCCAGCAATTCTTATGGCGGGGGGTACAATGAGCAGTTCTTC
>TRBJ2-3|.|TRBV5-6|.
CASSLDGTDTQYF
TGTGCCAGCAGCTTGGACGGGACAGATACGCAGTATTTT
>TRBJ2-1|.|TRBV30|TRBD1
CAWSTGGFNNEQFF
TGTGCCTGGAGTACAGGGGGGTTCAACAATGAGCAGTTCTTC
>TRBJ2-5|.|TRBV20-1|.
CSARGGLGGDF
TGCAGTGCTAGAGGGGGACTCGGGGGAGACTTC
>TRBJ2-2|.|TRBV9|.
CASSKQGVVTGELFF
TGTGCCAGCTCGAAACAGGGAGTAGTCACCGGGGAGCTGTTTTTT
>TRBJ2-2|.|TRBV4-1|TRBD2
CASSPSGASTNTGELFF
TGCGCCAGCAGCCCGAGCGGGGCTAGCACGAACACCGGGGAGCTGTTTTTT